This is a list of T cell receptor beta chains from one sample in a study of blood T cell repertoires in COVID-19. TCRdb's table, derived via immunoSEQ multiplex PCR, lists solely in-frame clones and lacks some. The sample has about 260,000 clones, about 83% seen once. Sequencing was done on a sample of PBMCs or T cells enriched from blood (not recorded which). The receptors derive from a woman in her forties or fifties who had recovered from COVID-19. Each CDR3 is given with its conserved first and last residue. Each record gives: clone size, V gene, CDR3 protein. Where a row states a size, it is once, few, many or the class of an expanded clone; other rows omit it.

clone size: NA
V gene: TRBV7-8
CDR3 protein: CASSHRDRRGYTF

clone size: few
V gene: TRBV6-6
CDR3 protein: CASSYSQQGNNQPQHF

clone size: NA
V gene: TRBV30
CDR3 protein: CAWSRTGYNYGYTF

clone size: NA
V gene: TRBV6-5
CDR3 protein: CASSYSATGGGTEAFF

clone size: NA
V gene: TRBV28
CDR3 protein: CASTLLAGLLSNTEAFF

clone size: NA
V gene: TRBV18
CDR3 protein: CASSPLRGHYNEQFF

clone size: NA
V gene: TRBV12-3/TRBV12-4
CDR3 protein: CASSFGRKRGYTF

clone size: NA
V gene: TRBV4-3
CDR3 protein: CASSAGLAKNIQYF

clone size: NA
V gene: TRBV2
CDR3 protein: CASVTLGTGTGGYTF

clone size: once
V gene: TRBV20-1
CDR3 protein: CSASVPRGTYEQYF

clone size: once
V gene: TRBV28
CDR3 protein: CASSLWSRGQGSHQPQHF

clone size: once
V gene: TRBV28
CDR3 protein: CASNIRLNTGELFF

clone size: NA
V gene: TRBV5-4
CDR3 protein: CASSLNSGTDTQYF

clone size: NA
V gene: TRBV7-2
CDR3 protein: CASRLQMYTEAFF

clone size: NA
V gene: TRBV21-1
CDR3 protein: CASSVPDRGSNEKLFF

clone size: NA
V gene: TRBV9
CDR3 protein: CASSVVGDGGTQYF

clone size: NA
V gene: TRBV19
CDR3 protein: CASSDSHNQPQHF

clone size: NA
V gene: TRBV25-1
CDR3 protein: CASSGTGANEQFF

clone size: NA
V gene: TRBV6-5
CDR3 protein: CASSYSSNADTEAFF

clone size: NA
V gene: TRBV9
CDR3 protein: CASSVEQGAQNTIYF

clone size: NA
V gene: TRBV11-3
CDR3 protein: CASSSPGSVTDTQYF

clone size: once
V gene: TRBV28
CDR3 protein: CASSFRGLAGNTGELFF

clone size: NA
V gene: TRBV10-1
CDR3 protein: CASSTGGSTGELFF

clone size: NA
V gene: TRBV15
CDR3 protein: CATSRVAAPSYEQYF

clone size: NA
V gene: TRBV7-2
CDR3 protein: CASSLAFQGRSEAFF

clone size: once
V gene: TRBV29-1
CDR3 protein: CSVEILRGSSTYNEQFF

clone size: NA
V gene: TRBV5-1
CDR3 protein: CASSLIVGPPQETQYF

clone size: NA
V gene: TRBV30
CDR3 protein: CAWSPLAGNTGELFF

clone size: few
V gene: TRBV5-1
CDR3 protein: CASSYRSIGHNEQFF

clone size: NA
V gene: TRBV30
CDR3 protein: CAWRWRANYGYTF

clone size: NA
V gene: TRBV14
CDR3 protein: CASSHGLISGNTIYF

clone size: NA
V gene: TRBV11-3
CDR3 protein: CASSGGTAINTEAFF

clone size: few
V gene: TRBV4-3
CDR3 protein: CASSQDRVFLNTEAFF

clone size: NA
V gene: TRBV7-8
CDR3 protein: CASSLVILAGGGEQYF

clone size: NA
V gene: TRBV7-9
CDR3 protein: CASSARVPHNSPLHF

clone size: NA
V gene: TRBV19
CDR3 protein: CASSISWTGNEQYF

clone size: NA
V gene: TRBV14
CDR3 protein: CASSHHRQITDTQYF

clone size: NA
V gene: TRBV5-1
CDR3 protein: CASSLNSEQFF

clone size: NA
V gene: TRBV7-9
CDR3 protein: CASSLGALSLYF

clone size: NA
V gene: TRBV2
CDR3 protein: CASSATGTSGYGYTF

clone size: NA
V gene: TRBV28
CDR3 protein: CASSTPAGRTDTQYF

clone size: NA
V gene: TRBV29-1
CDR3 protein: CSVTDRANTEAFF

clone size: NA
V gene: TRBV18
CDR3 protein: CASSPDRGIGYTF

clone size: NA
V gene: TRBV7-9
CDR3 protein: CASSLGDRRETQYF